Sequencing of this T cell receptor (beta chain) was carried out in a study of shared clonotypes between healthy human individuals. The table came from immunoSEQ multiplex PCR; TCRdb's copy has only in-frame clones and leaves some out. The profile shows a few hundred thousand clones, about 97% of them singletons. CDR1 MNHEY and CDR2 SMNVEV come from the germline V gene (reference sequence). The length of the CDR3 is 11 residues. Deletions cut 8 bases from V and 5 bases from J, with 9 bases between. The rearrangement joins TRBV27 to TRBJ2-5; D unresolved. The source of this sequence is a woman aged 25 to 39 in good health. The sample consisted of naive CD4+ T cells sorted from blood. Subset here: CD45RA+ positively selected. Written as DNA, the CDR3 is TGTGCCAGCGGTAGTCGCGAGACCCAGTACTTC. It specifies CASGSRETQYF.